Below are 15 T cell receptor beta chains sequenced from a single sample in a study of patients and donors after allogeneic stem cell transplantation. TCRdb called the RT-PCR reads again in MiXCR, with one record for every CDR3 protein. The repertoire consists of about a million distinct CDR3 sequences, with approximately 19% occurring once and the leading ten covering around 6%. Sequenced input: blood, either unsorted or a sorted T cell fraction (not recorded which). These receptors were taken from a human donor who was either an allogeneic HSCT recipient or a stem cell or donor lymphocyte infusion donor (not recorded which). It is not recorded whose cells these are; they may come from a transplant donor.

This clonotype was detected a few times. DNA of the CDR3: TGTGCCAGCAGTTACGCCCCCATCCGGACTGATACGCAGTATTTT. Its protein is CASSYAPIRTDTQYF. The V call is TRBV6-5, the J call TRBJ2-3, with D perhaps TRBD2 (5 bases). Per the germline V gene, CDR1 is MNHEY and CDR2 is SVGAGI. V lost 2 bases and J lost 6, with 15 bases in between. The CDR3 spans 15 residues.

The CDR3 here is CASSLTAGLNNEQFF. The CDR3 nucleotides are TGTGCCAGCAGCTTGACAGCCGGCCTCAACAATGAGCAGTTCTTC. This rearrangement joins TRBV5-5 to TRBJ2-1; D is ambiguous. The germline V gene has CDR1 SGHKS and CDR2 YYEKEE (reference sequence). Trimming pared 1 base from V and 5 bases from J, leaving 13 bases between. CDR3 length: 15 residues.

The rearrangement joins TRBV5-6 to TRBJ2-5, with a tentative D call TRBD1 (6 bases). CDR1 is SGHDT and CDR2 is YYEEEE in the germline V gene. CDR3 length: 14 amino acids. V was clipped by 2 bases and J by 5 bases, with 13 bases between them. The CDR3 region has the DNA TGTGCCAGCAGCTTAGGACAGCCTGATGAGACCCAGTACTTC. As protein: CASSLGQPDETQYF.

This rearrangement joins TRBV6-1 to TRBJ2-7, with 12 bases identical to TRBD2. CDR1 is MNHNS and CDR2 is SASEGT in the germline V gene. V lost 6 bases and J lost 0; bases outside the gene matches: 6. This CDR3 is 16 amino acids long. The CDR3 DNA is TGTGCCAGCAGCTCCCTAGCGGGGGGGGTCTCCTACGAGCAGTACTTC. Protein sequence: CASSSLAGGVSYEQYF.

This clonotype was seen at least ten times. The chain uses TRBV12-3 or TRBV12-4 and TRBJ1-5; D uncertain. The ends were cut back, 5 bases at V and 1 base at J, with 15 bases in the middle. The CDR3 is made up of 16 amino acids. The CDR3, as DNA: TGTGCCAGCAGTCCCGGGAGGGTAAGGAGCAATCAGCCCCAGCATTTT. Translation: CASSPGRVRSNQPQHF.

The V gene is TRBV7-8, the J gene TRBJ2-2; a possible D gene is TRBD1 (6 bases). The CDR3 runs to 16 residues. The germline CDR1 and CDR2 sequences are SGHVS and FQNEAQ. With 5 bases removed from V and 8 bases from J, the gap between germline ends came to 21 bases. CDR3: CASSGNRVPGGGELFF. The DNA of the CDR3 is TGTGCCAGCAGCGGCAACAGGGTTCCTGGAGGTGGGGAGCTGTTTTTT.

For the CDR3, the DNA is TGTGCCACCAGCAGAGATAATTGGTTCCCAGATACGCAGTATTTT. Translated: CATSRDNWFPDTQYF. This chain joins TRBV15 and TRBJ2-3; no clear D gene. The ends were cut back, 0 bases at V and 4 bases at J, with 11 bases in the middle. The CDR3 sequence is 15 residues long. Germline V CDR1 and CDR2: LNHNV, YYDKDF (reference sequence).

This clonotype was counted between two and nine times. In DNA form, the CDR3 reads TGTGCCAGCGAGTTGGGGCTAGCAGATTACAATGAGCAGTTCTTC. As protein: CASELGLADYNEQFF. The V and J genes are TRBV2 and TRBJ2-1, with D tentatively TRBD1 or TRBD2 (5 bases each). Trimming shortened V by 8 bases and J by 4 bases, and 18 bases separated the two germline ends. The germline V gene encodes CDR1 SNHLY and CDR2 FYNNEI. This CDR3 is built from 15 residues.

There are a few counts of this clonotype. This chain joins TRBV2 and TRBJ2-1, with D perhaps matching TRBD1 or TRBD2 (5 bases each). The V and J ends lost 6 bases and 3 bases respectively, with 9 bases between them. The CDR3 sequence is 13 residues long. Germline V CDR1 and CDR2: SNHLY, FYNNEI. The CDR3 nucleotides are TGTGCCAGCAGGGGGGATTTCTACAATGAGCAGTTCTTC. Translation gives CASRGDFYNEQFF.

This clonotype has a handful of counts. The CDR3 DNA follows: TGCGCCAGCAGCGTCGAGGACGGTGCATGGCAGTTCTTC. It codes for CASSVEDGAWQFF. V and J are TRBV5-1 and TRBJ2-1, with D hard to call. Germline values: CDR1 SGHRS, CDR2 YFSETQ. V was clipped by 4 bases and J by 12 bases, with 17 bases between them. The CDR3 consists of 13 residues.

This clonotype was seen ten or more times. The chain joins TRBV2 to TRBJ2-3; D may be TRBD2 (5 bases). The CDR3 is 14 residues long. Germline lookup yields CDR1 SNHLY and CDR2 FYNNEI. With 6 bases removed from V and 1 base from J, the gap between germline ends came to 11 bases. CDR3 bases: TGTGCCAGCAGCGAGGGTGGCGGCACAGATACGCAGTATTTT. As protein: CASSEGGGTDTQYF.

The chain recombines TRBV11-1 with TRBJ2-5; 10 bases map to TRBD2. CDR1 and CDR2 (germline): SGHAT, FQDESV (reference sequence). The CDR3 covers 19 residues. Trimming at V came to 4 bases and at J to 4 bases, leaving 18 bases not matched to a gene. The CDR3 DNA reads as TGTGCCAGCAGCTCCCCCGGCGGGCTAGCGGGAGACATTGGAGAGACCCAGTACTTC. Amino acid sequence: CASSSPGGLAGDIGETQYF.

This clonotype was picked up a small number of times. The CDR3 is CASSIQGNADTQYF. As DNA, the CDR3 is TGCGCCAGCAGCATACAGGGGAACGCAGATACGCAGTATTTT. The chain couples TRBV5-1 to TRBJ2-3; TRBD1 agrees at 7 bases. The CDR3 length is 14 residues. V gave up 4 bases and J gave up 4 bases; unmatched junction bases: 6. CDR1 is SGHRS and CDR2 is YFSETQ in the germline V gene.

This chain connects TRBV14 to TRBJ1-1, with D perhaps matching TRBD1 (6 bases). The CDR3 has 16 amino acids. Germline V gene sequence: CDR1 SGHDN, CDR2 FVKESK. V was shortened by 3 bases and J by 0 bases, with 14 bases between the two germline ends. CDR3 sequence reads: CASSHPPGAMNTEAFF. CDR3 DNA: TGTGCCAGCAGCCATCCCCCGGGGGCGATGAACACTGAAGCTTTCTTT.

This clonotype was seen ten or more times. The CDR3: CASSVGGGGGNTIYF. The CDR3 DNA sequence: TGTGCCAGCAGCGTAGGCGGGGGCGGTGGAAACACCATATATTTT. The V and J genes are TRBV9 and TRBJ1-3; tentative D call: TRBD1 (6 bases). Trimming took 0 bases from V and 3 from J, leaving 10 bases between them. The length of the CDR3 is 15 residues. CDR1 is SGDLS and CDR2 is YYNGEE in the germline V gene.